The T cell receptor (beta chain) under discussion was sequenced for a study of cytomegalovirus exposure and HLA in healthy donors. Whole-study results and caveats: Later, an analysis showed that TCR beta chains associated with HLA were more clonally expanded than others that were equally common.

With 2 bases removed from V and 6 bases from J, the gap between germline ends came to 11 bases. CDR1 is SGHTA and CDR2 is FQGNSA in the germline V gene. The CDR3 spans 15 residues. PCR used 60 Vbeta primers and 13 Jbeta primers. The assay was immunoSEQ multiplex PCR, and TCRdb's table has in-frame clones only and misses some. Found here are 130,000 to 150,000 clones; the top ten clones hold 2% to 3%. As regards this clone: Its antigen is still unknown.

The TCR comes from a man aged 35-49 years in good health and CMV-seronegative. V and J are TRBV7-2 and TRBJ1-6; a weak D match, TRBD1 (5 bases). The source material was PBMCs. CDR3 in DNA: TGTGCCAGCAGCTTATTAGGGGCTGGTAATTCACCCCTCCACTTT. This gives the protein CASSLLGAGNSPLHF.